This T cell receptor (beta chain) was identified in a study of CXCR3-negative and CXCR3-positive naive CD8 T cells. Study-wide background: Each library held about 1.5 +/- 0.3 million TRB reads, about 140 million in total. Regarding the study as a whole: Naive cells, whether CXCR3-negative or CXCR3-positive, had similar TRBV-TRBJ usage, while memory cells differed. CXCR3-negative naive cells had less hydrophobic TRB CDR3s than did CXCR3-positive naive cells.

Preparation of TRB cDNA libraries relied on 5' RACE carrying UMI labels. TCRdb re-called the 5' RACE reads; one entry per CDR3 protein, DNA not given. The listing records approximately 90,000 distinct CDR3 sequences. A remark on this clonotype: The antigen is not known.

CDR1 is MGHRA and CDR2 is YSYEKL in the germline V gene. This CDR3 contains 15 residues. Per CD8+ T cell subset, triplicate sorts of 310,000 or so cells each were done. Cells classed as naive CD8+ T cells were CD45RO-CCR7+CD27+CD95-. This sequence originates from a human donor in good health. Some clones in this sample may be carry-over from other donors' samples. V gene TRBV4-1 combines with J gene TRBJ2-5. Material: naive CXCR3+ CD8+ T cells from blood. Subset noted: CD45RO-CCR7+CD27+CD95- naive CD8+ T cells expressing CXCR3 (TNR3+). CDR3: CASSQDPGTRETQYF.